These 16 T cell receptor beta chains share one sample of origin, sequenced in a study of T cell repertoires in cytomegalovirus infection. TCRdb called the reads again in MiXCR, with one record for every CDR3 protein. The top ten clones hold approximately 15% of a sample with around 300,000 distinct CDR3 sequences, about 25% of them seen once. Sequenced sample: PBMCs. These TCRs come from a human donor in good health (CMV status not recorded). Some clones in this sample may be carry-over from other donors' samples.

The V call is TRBV2, the J call TRBJ2-1; the D gene could be TRBD1 or TRBD2 (5 bases each). In germline, CDR1 is SNHLY, CDR2 FYNNEI. The germline V and J ends were trimmed by 4 bases and 6 bases, with 10 bases remaining between them. The CDR3 length is 13 residues. CDR3 nucleotides: TGTGCCAGCAGTGGGGGCCGGGGCAATGAGCAGTTCTTC. As protein: CASSGGRGNEQFF.

This chain connects TRBV18 to TRBJ2-1; D ambiguous. Trimming removed 1 base from V and 10 bases from J, with 11 bases in between. Germline lookup yields CDR1 KGHSH and CDR2 LQKENI. There are 13 residues in the CDR3. The CDR3 here is CASSPLRSTEQFF. In DNA, the CDR3 is TGTGCCAGCTCACCACTCAGGTCGACGGAGCAGTTCTTC.

This clonotype was counted at least ten times. The chain uses TRBV7-2 and TRBJ2-2; TRBD2 agrees at 9 bases. This CDR3 is 17 amino acids long. The trim removed 2 bases at V and 6 bases at J, leaving 10 bases unmatched. Germline V gene data show CDR1 as SGHTA and CDR2 as FQGNSA. As DNA, the CDR3 is TGTGCCAGCAGCTTACGAGGTGGCGGGAGGGCGGCCGGGGAGCTGTTTTTT. Translation gives CASSLRGGGRAAGELFF.

In its sample, this clonotype was seen many times. This rearrangement joins TRBV7-2 to TRBJ1-6; perhaps TRBD1 as D (6 bases). The CDR3 consists of 18 residues. V was shortened by 1 base and J by 0 bases, with 13 bases between the two germline ends. Looked up from germline, CDR1 is SGHTA and CDR2 is FQGNSA. The CDR3 region is CASSLVGGASSYNSPLHF. CDR3 nucleotide sequence: TGTGCCAGCAGCTTAGTTGGGGGGGCGAGCTCCTATAATTCACCCCTCCACTTT. The full variable domain, completed using reference TRBV7-2 and TRBJ1-6, is GAGVSQSPSNKVTEKGKDVELRCDPISGHTALYWYRQSLGQGLEFLIYFQGNSAPDKSGLPSDRFSAERTGGSVSTLTIQRTQQEDSAVYLCASSLVGGASSYNSPLHFGNGTRLTVT.

There are a few counts of this clonotype. The chain has TRBV6-2 or TRBV6-3 and TRBJ2-1; D unclear. The V and J ends lost 7 bases and 9 bases respectively, with 13 bases between them. CDR3 size: 12 residues. Germline V lookup: CDR1 MNHEY, CDR2 SVGEGT. The CDR3: CASNPPAGEQFF. The CDR3 DNA reads TGTGCCAGCAACCCACCCGCCGGTGAGCAGTTCTTC.

In its sample, this clonotype was seen a few times. The rearrangement links TRBV7-8 to TRBJ2-5; D not resolved. This CDR3 spans 14 amino acids. Germline V gives CDR1 SGHVS, CDR2 FQNEAQ. V lost 1 base to trimming and J lost 2 bases, with 8 bases between them. The CDR3 region is CASSLVETQETQYF. The CDR3 DNA reads as TGTGCCAGCAGCTTAGTGGAGACTCAAGAGACCCAGTACTTC.

On this clonotype: A read error is possible here, since a much larger clone lies one base away. The chain recombines TRBV7-2 with TRBJ1-3; 7 nucleotides agree with TRBD1. The germline V gene has CDR1 SGHTA and CDR2 FQGNSA. The CDR3 has 15 amino acids. The ends lost 8 bases at V and 1 base at J; junction bases unmatched: 8. CDR3 coding DNA: TGTGCCAGCGGCAAAGACAGGGTATCTGGAAACACCATATATTTT. It codes for CASGKDRVSGNTIYF.

J is TRBJ2-2 and V is TRBV20-1; D call uncertain. V was trimmed by 0 bases and J by 1 base, leaving 15 bases between them. CDR1 is DFQATT, CDR2 SNEGSKA, per germline (reference sequence). The CDR3 consists of 17 residues. CDR3 DNA sequence: TGCAGTGCTAGAGATCCCCGCCAGGATATGAACACCGGGGAGCTGTTTTTT. It specifies CSARDPRQDMNTGELFF.

This clonotype showed up just a few times. The chain carries TRBV5-1 and TRBJ1-6; D gene ambiguous. The germline gives CDR1 SGHRS, CDR2 YFSETQ. The CDR3 is 13 amino acids. Trimming removed 2 bases from V and 8 bases from J, with 8 bases in between. CDR3 sequence (DNA): TGCGCCAGCAGCTTCGGTGGGGATTCACCCCTCCACTTT. Translating gives CASSFGGDSPLHF.

CDR3 bases: TGTGCCAGCAGCAAACAGGGACCTGGGACCCAGTACTTC. Translation gives CASSKQGPGTQYF. This chain uses TRBV5-6 with TRBJ2-5; perhaps TRBD1 as D (6 bases). The CDR3 loop spans 13 amino acids. From germline, CDR1 is SGHDT and CDR2 YYEEEE. V lost 4 bases and J lost 7, with 14 bases in between.

This clonotype has only a few counts. The J gene is TRBJ1-4, the V gene TRBV15, with 9 nucleotides matching TRBD1. CDR1 and CDR2 (germline): LNHNV, YYDKDF (reference sequence). The CDR3 has 14 amino acids. V trimming: 1 base; J trimming: 8 bases; junction bases outside the gene matches: 2. In DNA, the CDR3 is TGTGCCACCAGCAGAGGGACAGGGGTCGAAAAACTGTTTTTT. As protein: CATSRGTGVEKLFF.

This clonotype was counted only a few times. This chain links TRBV28 with TRBJ1-1, with D perhaps TRBD1 (5 bases). CDR1 and CDR2 (germline): MDHEN, SYDVKM. V was cut by 2 bases and J by 3 bases, with 13 bases left in between. CDR3 length equals 15 residues. CDR3 loop: CASSLRLWDYTEAFF. Written as DNA, the CDR3 is TGTGCCAGCAGTTTAAGGCTTTGGGACTACACTGAAGCTTTCTTT.

The chain joins TRBV7-2 to TRBJ2-3; no reliable D call. Trimming stripped 5 bases from V and 5 bases from J, with 11 bases between. Germline CDR1 reads SGHTA; CDR2 reads FQGNSA. The CDR3 is made up of 13 amino acids. For the CDR3, the DNA is TGTGCCAGCAGCACGACGACGGGAGATACGCAGTATTTT. This encodes CASSTTTGDTQYF.

This clonotype has ten or more counts. The V gene is TRBV7-2, the J gene TRBJ1-1; D is possibly TRBD1 (5 bases). Germline V gene sequence: CDR1 SGHTA, CDR2 FQGNSA. The CDR3 totals 14 residues. Trimming took 4 bases from V and 3 from J, leaving 12 bases between them. CDR3 nucleotides: TGTGCCAGCAGCTCAAGTGGACAACACACTGAAGCTTTCTTT. It encodes CASSSSGQHTEAFF.

This clonotype was counted only a few times. The chain is built from TRBV7-2 and TRBJ2-7; the match to TRBD1 covers 9 bases. Germline-derived CDR1 and CDR2 are SGHTA and FQGNSA. Trimming took 0 bases from V and 6 from J; bases not matched to a gene: 9. The CDR3 runs to 16 residues. CDR3 DNA: TGTGCCAGCAGCTTAGCCGCACGAGGGACAGGGAGCGAGCAGTACTTC. This translates into CASSLAARGTGSEQYF.

This clonotype was found many times. The chain combines TRBV7-2 with TRBJ2-7, with a tentative D call TRBD2 (6 bases). V lost 5 bases and J lost 7, with 18 bases in between. This CDR3 contains 14 residues. The germline V gene encodes CDR1 SGHTA and CDR2 FQGNSA. The CDR3 DNA sequence: TGTGCCAGCAGCCTACAACCTACGGGGGTAGAGCAGTACTTC. Translating it yields CASSLQPTGVEQYF. The whole variable domain, remainder taken from reference TRBV7-2 and TRBJ2-7, is GAGVSQSPSNKVTEKGKDVELRCDPISGHTALYWYRQSLGQGLEFLIYFQGNSAPDKSGLPSDRFSAERTGGSVSTLTIQRTQQEDSAVYLCASSLQPTGVEQYFGPGTRLTVT.